These 2 T cell receptor beta chains were all obtained from the same sample, sequenced in a study of chemoradiotherapy in HPV16-positive cancers (dated by TCRdb to between 2021 and 2024). Libraries were made using the immunoSEQ multiplex PCR assay. Not all clones reach the TCRdb copy of this immuneACCESS table, which keeps in-frame sequences only. Checked studies attribute under half of the gap to unresolved V genes and leave the rest unexplained. This sample lists some 30,000 clones; 80% were detected once. The ten largest account for 3% to 4.5% of the sample. The sequenced sample was blood, obtained from a patient who underwent chemoradiotherapy. All receptors derive from a human donor with HPV-associated anogenital cancer.

The CDR3 spells CASSLRWAGNTEAFF. CDR3 coding DNA: TGTGCCAGCAGCTTGAGATGGGCTGGGAACACTGAAGCTTTCTTT. The V call is TRBV5-8, the J call TRBJ1-1; D ambiguous. Germline CDR1 and CDR2: SGHTS and YDEGEE. The CDR3 contains 15 residues. V was pared by 1 base and J by 1 base, with 11 bases between.

The rearrangement uses TRBV6-1 and TRBJ2-4, with 7 bases lining up with TRBD1. The CDR3 loop spans 15 amino acids. The V gene end was trimmed by 10 bases and the J gene end by 0 bases; junction bases not matched to a gene: 9. The germline gives CDR1 MNHNS, CDR2 SASEGT. CDR3 region: CATLRGREAKNIQYF. DNA for the CDR3: TGTGCCACCCTAAGGGGGCGCGAAGCCAAAAACATTCAGTACTTC.